The 2 T cell receptor beta chains listed next were all sequenced from one sample in a study of identical twins. One entry per CDR3 protein, called by TCRdb with MiXCR from the 5' RACE reads. The data show about 520,000 distinct CDR3 sequences, 22% seen once. The sample was also linked to a second study, of T cells expressing NK-cell markers.

Sequencing input: CD4+ T cells sorted from blood. The source is a young woman in good health.

In this sample, this clonotype turned up a few times. The V and J genes are TRBV10-3 and TRBJ2-7; 13 nucleotides line up with TRBD2. The CDR3 spans 15 residues. The trim removed 6 bases at V and 4 bases at J, leaving 6 bases unmatched. Germline V gene lookup returns CDR1 ENHRY and CDR2 SYGVKD. Here the CDR3 reads CAISPTSGRSYEQYF. CDR3 DNA sequence: TGTGCCATCAGCCCGACTAGCGGGAGGAGTTACGAGCAGTACTTC.

The CDR3 nucleotides read TGTGCCAGCAGTTACGGGGAGGGGGCCTACGAGCAGTACTTC. Protein product: CASSYGEGAYEQYF. V gene TRBV6-5 combines with J gene TRBJ2-7; a possible D gene is TRBD2 (7 bases). Germline CDR1 MNHEY, CDR2 SVGAGI. The CDR3 is 14 amino acids. V lost 2 bases and J 2 bases, leaving 10 bases between the germline ends.